This TCR beta chain was obtained from a study of cytomegalovirus exposure and HLA in healthy donors (dated by TCRdb to about 2017). Describing the broader study: In an earlier analysis of roughly 500 of the donors, around 290 Gb of sequence data and about 110 million unique TCR beta sequences from 150 million to 200 million T cells were reported. An early release that covered about 640 HLA-typed donors contained approximately 300 gigabases of sequencing data and 75 million to 100 million unique TCR sequences. Of the roughly 400 genotyped donors, approximately 80% were placed in the genetic ancestry cluster associated with self-reported Caucasian donors. The study aimed to test whether signatures of past pathogen exposure could be identified by cataloging public T cell receptors. Using immunosequencing, the study profiled T cell repertoires from some 670 subjects and related those repertoires to cytomegalovirus serostatus. Along with the roughly 700-subject first cohort, a separate validation cohort of some 130 different subjects was used. To predict cytomegalovirus infection status, the study combined high-throughput TCR immunosequencing, statistical association of individual TCRs with disease status, and machine learning. A later analysis re-analyzed previously published TCR beta repertoires from roughly 600 donors and added high-resolution HLA genotyping to study TCR occurrence patterns. The later analysis used no new phenotypic data to find candidate immune exposures, relying instead on TCR beta sequences and their occurrence across donors. An earlier analysis of around 580 of the donors used high-throughput TCR beta sequencing to judge whether each TCR beta V gene segment behaved as functional or pseudogenic. Donor age, sex, ethnicity and CMV serostatus were compiled together with the repertoire data. A later genetic analysis used genome-wide SNP genotypes for about 60% of the roughly 670 donors, treating that subset as a discovery cohort. All discovery cohort repertoires had been generated on a single sequencing platform. Both class I and class II loci were covered by HLA typing, at four-digit resolution. Typing coverage differed by locus: A, B, C, DRB1 and DQB1 were typed in roughly 629-630 donors, DQA1 in about 500, DPA1 in approximately 600, and DPB1 in just under 480. About five DR-DQ haplotypes were treated as single units for association and clustering because of strong linkage in the cohort. Across 398 genotyped donors of the cohort, an average of roughly 250,000 unique TCR beta nucleotide sequences per donor were sequenced, and around 20% of those sequences were non-productive. Overall results and qualifications from the work: Approximately 16 rarely observed V segments, including chromosome 9 orphons, were excluded from the earlier analysis of a few hundred of the donors because counts were too low. In a later genetic analysis, a missense DCLRE1C variant was associated with V-gene and J-gene trimming of TCR beta chains, and the association was replicated in an independent cohort. Immune exposure information for the cohort was limited to CMV serostatus. In a later analysis, HLA-associated TCR beta chains showed more clonal expansion and lower generation probabilities than non-associated chains that were equally common. The classifier was reported to diagnose cytomegalovirus status with high specificity and sensitivity in both the original and validation cohorts. According to a later genetic analysis, donors in an Asian-associated ancestry cluster had fewer N-insertions in productive TCRs than the approximately 670-donor mean. A total of some 180 TCR beta chains were listed by the study as associated with cytomegalovirus. A cluster of highly shared sequence variants was judged likely to be a technical artifact of the sequencing pipeline. A further reported finding was that TCR beta sequences accurately predicted the HLA-A and HLA-B alleles for most subjects in the first cohort. When HLA alleles, especially DR and DQ, strongly co-occurred, attributing TCR associations to individual alleles was difficult. This cohort had only TCR beta chains sequenced, and the lack of alpha or paired-chain data limited which features could be detected. At a false discovery rate of 0.05, a later analysis linked 15,000 to 20,000 TCR beta sequences to specific HLA alleles. While some public TCRs were present in many individuals, most TCR sequences turned up only very rarely across donors. According to a later analysis, TCR association rates differed among HLA loci, with DRB1 alleles showing the most associated TCRs and HLA-C alleles showing the fewest. An earlier analysis of around 500 of the donors showed that most TCR beta V segments appeared in productive rearrangements either about 87% or about 30% of the time, which broadly matched IMGT annotations. The authors suggested that the approach could potentially be extended to other disease states and immunological phenotypes. The presence/absence analyses assumed that sequencing depth was roughly uniform across donors, and that assumption may not be true. Because HLA typing was missing for some donors at each locus, association tests included only the typed subset. Some IMGT-functional V segments, including TRBV6-2 and TRBV6-3, could not be distinguished by the 87-base-pair reads and were therefore excluded. A few of the identified cytomegalovirus-associated TCR beta chains were confirmed in vitro to be specific for cytomegalovirus antigens. A later analysis reported that several top co-occurrence clusters appeared linked to parvovirus B19, influenza, CMV and Epstein-Barr virus. A later analysis found that most CMV-associated TCR beta chains appeared HLA-restricted, with HLA associations seemingly driven largely by CMV exposure. Correlated functional status among segregating V segments might reflect linkage disequilibrium, but an unknown experimental factor could not be ruled out.

The protocol used for the library was the immunoSEQ multiplex PCR assay. For the multiplex PCR, a mixture combining 60 forward primers for TCR Vbeta segments and 13 reverse primers for TCR Jbeta segments was used. The CDR3 region of rearranged TCR beta genes was amplified from genomic DNA with a multiplex PCR assay. Amplified TCR beta libraries were sequenced as 87-base-pair reads on the Illumina HiSeq System. In the source study's methods: A later analysis counted some 80 million unique TCR beta chains across the 550 to 700 repertoires, and some 11 million of these chains were shared by at least two donors. A nearest-neighbor algorithm error-corrected the raw reads and collapsed the reads into unique sequences, merging closely related sequences to remove PCR and sequencing errors. To assign V, D and J gene segments, CDR3 sequences were aligned to IMGT reference sequences. Each retained sequence needed at least a six-nucleotide match to both a V gene segment and a J gene segment. A rearrangement was called productive if the CDR3 had no stop codons and remained in frame with V and J, and every other rearrangement was called non-productive. Following IMGT convention, CDR3 was defined as the stretch from the second conserved V-encoded cysteine to the conserved J-encoded phenylalanine. The earlier analysis of roughly 590 of the donors excluded any sequence lacking an unambiguous match to a single V gene segment. In an earlier analysis of some 590 of the donors, a V segment was called functional when productive rearrangements were above 56.7%, and segregating when the standard deviation between donors exceeded 5%. A statistical classification framework was built to diagnose cytomegalovirus status from the catalog of TCR beta chain sequences. A later analysis assigned V and J genes by comparing TCR nucleotide sequences with IMGT/GENE-DB human TR gene sequences. A later analysis assigned CDR3 sequences and most-parsimonious VDJ recombination scenarios with the TCRdist pipeline. In a later analysis, each TCR beta chain was defined by its CDR3 amino acid sequence together with its V-gene family, and reads lacking a unique V-gene family were excluded. To address suspected cross-contamination and a sequencing artifact, a later analysis removed a few hundred highly shared, low-generation-probability nucleotide sequences. In a later analysis, a clonal expansion index for each public chain was calculated from normalized within-repertoire ranks of inferred template counts. A later analysis computed generation probabilities with a VDJ recombination model fitted to out-of-frame rearrangements, and checked the results against IGoR. In a later analysis, TCR-TCR, TCR-HLA and TCR-CMV co-occurrence was scored with hypergeometric tests, and a repertoire-size bias correction was applied to TCR pairs. False discovery rates were estimated in a later analysis by permuting HLA or CMV assignments 20 times. A later analysis grouped co-occurring TCRs with DBSCAN, adding TCRdist sequence similarity when clustering within HLA-allele-positive subsets. Repertoires with fewer than 30,000 or more than 120,000 public chains were left out of co-occurrence clustering, as were five repertoires with anomalous nucleotide sharing. The source is immuneACCESS, and TCRdb retained only in-frame sequences with V and J called. Part of the clones is not carried over; for the studies checked, unresolved V genes explain less than half of this, and the remainder is unexplained. V and J calls and clone size are as listed in that table; D and trimming were resolved from the DNA. This sample comprises fewer than 80,000 clones, 60% to 80% of them detected only once. The ten biggest clones cover 20% to 25% of the sample.

CDR1 SGDLS and CDR2 YYNGEE are derived from the germline V gene. The germline V end is reduced by 4 bases and the J end by 3 bases; junction bases left unmatched: 4. The CDR3 runs 14 residues from the cysteine to the phenylalanine. This entry keeps only the CDR3 DNA: 42 bases, framed from base 1. A word on this clone: No cognate antigen has been identified for it. No per-base quality is available; no much larger clone lies one base away.

The cohort comprised some 680 healthy bone marrow donors. All cohort members were sampled while nominally healthy, although unrecorded immune exposures were likely present. The donor tested CMV seropositive, placing the donor among the 250 to 300 seropositive members of the cohort. A peripheral blood sample was provided by each donor, and peripheral blood mononuclear cells were used for TCR beta sequencing. Genomic DNA extraction from the blood cell samples was performed with the Qiagen DNeasy Blood Extraction Kit. The sequenced sample was PBMCs. This TCR came from a woman in her 40s in good health and CMV-seropositive. The chain links TRBV9 with TRBJ2-7, and 10 bases in between align with TRBD1. The CDR3 region has the sequence CASSLGQGNYEQYF. The sequenced DNA is TGTGCCAGCAGCTTGGGACAGGGGAACTACGAGCAGTACTTC.